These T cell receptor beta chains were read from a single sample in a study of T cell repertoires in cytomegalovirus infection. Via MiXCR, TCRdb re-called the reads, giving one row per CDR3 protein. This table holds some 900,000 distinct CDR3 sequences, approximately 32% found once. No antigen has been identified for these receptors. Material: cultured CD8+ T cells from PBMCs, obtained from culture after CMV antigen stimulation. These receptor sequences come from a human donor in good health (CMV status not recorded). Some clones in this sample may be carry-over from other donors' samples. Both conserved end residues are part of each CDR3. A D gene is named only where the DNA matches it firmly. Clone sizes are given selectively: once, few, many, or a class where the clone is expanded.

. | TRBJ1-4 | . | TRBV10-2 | CASSQPPLLNEKLFF | TGCGCCAGCAGCCAGCCGCCCCTCCTTAATGAAAAACTGTTTTTT
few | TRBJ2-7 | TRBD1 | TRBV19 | CATQTGGGTYEQYF | TGTGCCACCCAAACAGGGGGAGGAACCTACGAGCAGTACTTC
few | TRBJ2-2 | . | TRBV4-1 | CASSQAGMNTGELFF | TGCGCCTCGAGCCAGGCAGGGATGAATACCGGGGAGCTGTTTTTT
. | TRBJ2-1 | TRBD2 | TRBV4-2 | CASSPLGRLEQFF | TGTGCCAGCAGCCCCCTCGGGAGGCTTGAGCAGTTCTTC
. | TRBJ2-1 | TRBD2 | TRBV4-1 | CASSQDASGRNEQFF | TGTGCCAGCAGCCAAGATGCTAGCGGGAGGAATGAGCAGTTCTTC
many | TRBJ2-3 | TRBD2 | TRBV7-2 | CASSLPTTSGSTDTQYF | TGTGCCAGCAGCTTACCTACTACTAGCGGAAGCACAGATACGCAGTATTTT
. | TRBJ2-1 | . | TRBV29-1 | CSADPGDPYNEQFF | TGCAGCGCCGACCCGGGGGACCCCTACAATGAGCAGTTCTTC
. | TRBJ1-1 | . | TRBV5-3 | CVSSLVEDRRNTEAFF | TGTGTCAGCAGCTTAGTAGAGGACCGGCGGAACACTGAAGCTTTCTTT
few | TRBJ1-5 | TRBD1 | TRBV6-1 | CASSPQGADQPQHF | TGTGCCAGCAGTCCCCAGGGGGCCGATCAGCCCCAGCATTTT
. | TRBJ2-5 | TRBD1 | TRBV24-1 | CATSDSGQGWGETQYF | TGTGCCACCAGTGATTCCGGACAGGGTTGGGGGGAGACCCAGTACTTC